The 9 T cell receptor beta chains reported below all come from one sample, sequenced in a study of regulatory T cells in long-lasting Graves disease. Documented time point: newly diagnosed GD, antithyroid drugs for less than 3 months. RNA from PBMCs was the source of the TCR library. TCR beta libraries were built with iRepertoire HTBI primers and Arm-PCR of CDR3 regions. TCRdb used MiXCR to reprocess the multiplex PCR reads, holding one entry per CDR3 protein. The sample comprises around 420,000 distinct CDR3 sequences, 15% of which are singletons, and over 7.5% rests with the top ten. Another study also made use of these data, one on T cells in Graves' hyperthyroidism and ophthalmopathy.

Material: peripheral blood mononuclear cells (PBMCs), obtained at new diagnosis, from a patient treated with antithyroid drugs. Every receptor here comes from a woman between 40 and 50 years old with Graves disease.

This clonotype was counted many times. CDR3 coding DNA: TGCGCCAGCAGCTTGGCGGGACAGCGCACCGGGGAGCTGTTTTTT. Its translation is CASSLAGQRTGELFF. The V call is TRBV5-1, the J call TRBJ2-2; 7 bases align to TRBD1. This CDR3 is built from 15 residues. The V gene's germline CDR1 is SGHRS and CDR2 YFSETQ. The trim removed 0 bases at V and 4 bases at J, leaving 3 bases unmatched.

The chain is built from TRBV7-3 and TRBJ2-3, with 12 nucleotides matching TRBD2. Judging by the DNA end, TRBJ2-7 fits better; the J call may be wrong. The germline CDR1 and CDR2 sequences are SGHTA and FQGTGA. CDR3 length equals 15 residues. CDR3 protein: CASSDPSGRVYEQYF. As DNA, the CDR3 is TGTGCCAGCAGCGACCCTAGCGGGAGGGTCTACGAGCAGTACTTC.

The chain combines TRBV3-1 with TRBJ1-5, with D perhaps TRBD1 (6 bases). The V gene lost 4 bases and the J gene lost 0 bases, with 13 bases spanning the gap. Germline CDR1 and CDR2: LGHDT and YNNKEL (reference sequence). This CDR3 has 16 residues. This chain's CDR3 is CASSPSTGASNQPQHF. The CDR3 nucleotides read TGTGCCAGCAGCCCATCGACAGGAGCTAGCAATCAGCCCCAGCATTTT.

CDR3: CASSTQGRHEQFF. The CDR3 nucleotides read TGTGCCAGCAGTACCCAGGGGAGGCACGAGCAGTTCTTC. The chain combines TRBV6-1 with TRBJ2-1, with D possibly being TRBD1 or TRBD2 (6 bases each). V shed 5 bases and J shed 10 bases, with 15 bases lying between them. There are 13 residues in the CDR3. CDR1 and CDR2 (germline): MNHNS, SASEGT.

This clonotype was counted many times. V is TRBV19 and J is TRBJ2-1; D unclear. There are 11 residues in the CDR3. Trimming took off 6 bases at V and 9 bases at J, with 9 bases between the two ends. CDR1 is LNHDA, CDR2 SQIVND, per germline (reference sequence). CDR3 sequence reads: CASRQLGEQFF. Written as DNA, the CDR3 is TGTGCCAGTAGGCAACTTGGTGAGCAGTTCTTC.

Only a few counts were recorded for this clonotype. The chain carries TRBV6-1 and TRBJ2-1, with D possibly matching TRBD1 (6 bases). The CDR3 loop spans 15 amino acids. Trimming left V 8 bases short and J 3 bases short, with 17 bases between. Germline CDR1 is MNHNS and CDR2 is SASEGT. The DNA of the CDR3 is TGTGCCAGCGAGAGAAAGGGGACACACTACAATGAGCAGTTCTTC. This gives the protein CASERKGTHYNEQFF.

This clonotype has a count of ten or more. The gene calls are TRBV7-2 and TRBJ2-7; 8 positions agree with TRBD2. CDR3 length equals 15 residues. CDR1 and CDR2 (germline): SGHTA, FQGNSA. Unmatched junction bases numbered 11, after V lost 5 bases and J lost 5 bases. Here the CDR3 reads CASSPLTSGNHEQYF. Here the CDR3 DNA reads TGTGCCAGCAGCCCCCTAACTAGCGGAAATCACGAGCAGTACTTC. Supplemented by reference TRBV7-2 and TRBJ2-7, the full variable domain reads GAGVSQSPSNKVTEKGKDVELRCDPISGHTALYWYRQSLGQGLEFLIYFQGNSAPDKSGLPSDRFSAERTGGSVSTLTIQRTQQEDSAVYLCASSPLTSGNHEQYFGPGTRLTVT.

This clonotype was counted many times. V gene TRBV3-1 combines with J gene TRBJ2-2; TRBD2 agrees at 7 bases. The junction had 7 bases not matched to a gene; V was cut back by 7 bases and J by 2 bases. This CDR3 spans 15 amino acids. CDR1 and CDR2 (germline): LGHDT, YNNKEL (reference sequence). The CDR3 nucleotides read TGTGCCAGCACCTGGGCGGGAGTTAACACCGGGGAGCTGTTTTTT. Encoded protein: CASTWAGVNTGELFF.

The V call is TRBV28, the J call TRBJ2-7, with TRBD2 as a possible D gene (5 bases). Trimming left V 7 bases short and J 12 bases short, with 19 bases between. This CDR3 comprises 12 residues. Germline CDR1 MDHEN, CDR2 SYDVKM. The CDR3 here is CASTPSSGFTYF. CDR3 sequence (DNA): TGTGCCAGCACCCCTTCCTCGGGGTTTACGTACTTC.